Shown below are 30 T cell receptor beta chains from a single sample sequenced in a study of T-cell memory formation after mild COVID-19. In TCRdb, the 5' RACE reads were re-called with MiXCR into one record per CDR3 protein. The sample lists a few hundred thousand distinct CDR3 sequences; about 24% were seen once. The source material was PBMCs or a T cell subset sorted from them (not recorded which). The receptors shown here come from an adult woman who had mild COVID-19 (a few samples of this study predate the infection). Cell type and time point are not known.

The genes are TRBV5-6 and TRBJ2-4, with D possibly being TRBD1 (6 bases). V lost 4 bases, J lost 5 bases, and 16 bases lay in between. Germline V gene sequence: CDR1 SGHDT, CDR2 YYEEEE. The length of the CDR3 is 15 residues. The DNA of the CDR3 is TGTGCCAGCAGCCCCACCACAGGGTTCGAAAACATTCAGTACTTC. Translating gives CASSPTTGFENIQYF.

The chain is built from TRBV6-5 and TRBJ2-6; 9 bases align to TRBD1. This CDR3 has 16 amino acids. Germline trimming cut 6 bases from V and 3 bases from J; bases unmatched to any gene: 6. Germline V gene lookup returns CDR1 MNHEY and CDR2 SVGAGI. Here the CDR3 reads CASRVTGGVGANVLTF. CDR3 sequence (DNA): TGTGCCAGCAGAGTAACAGGGGGCGTTGGGGCCAACGTCCTGACTTTC.

The rearrangement links TRBV7-3 to TRBJ1-6; tentative D call: TRBD1 (6 bases). Deletions cut 2 bases from V and 7 bases from J, with 18 bases between. The CDR3 totals 17 residues. CDR1 SGHTA and CDR2 FQGTGA come from the germline V gene. The CDR3 nucleotides are TGTGCCAGCAGCTTATATCCGGCAGGGGCTGGAAATTCACCCCTCCACTTT. The encoded protein is CASSLYPAGAGNSPLHF.

V usage is TRBV20-1 and J usage is TRBJ1-6; TRBD1 matches at 7 bases. The CDR3 is 15 residues long. Looked up from germline, CDR1 is DFQATT and CDR2 is SNEGSKA (reference sequence). With 5 bases clipped from V and 5 bases from J, the junction kept 9 bases outside the gene matches. CDR3 coding DNA: TGCAGTGCTGGGAGAGAGACAGGGAATAATTCACCCCTCCACTTT. Its translation: CSAGRETGNNSPLHF.

This clonotype was detected ten times or more. The gene calls are TRBV3-1 and TRBJ2-5, with TRBD2 as a possible D gene (5 bases). The CDR3 is 15 amino acids. Trimming took off 4 bases at V and 0 bases at J, with 12 bases between the two ends. CDR1 and CDR2 from the germline V gene are LGHDT and YNNKEL (reference sequence). The DNA of the CDR3 is TGTGCCAGCAGCCGACGTGGGGAGAACCAAGAGACCCAGTACTTC. Translated: CASSRRGENQETQYF.

In this sample, this clonotype turned up a few times. The V and J genes are TRBV12-3 or TRBV12-4 and TRBJ1-5; 7 bases align to TRBD1. This CDR3 is 15 amino acids long. V was clipped by 2 bases and J by 4 bases; unmatched bases: 5. CDR3 sequence reads: CASSLMGQSNQPQHF. The CDR3 nucleotides read TGTGCCAGCAGTTTAATGGGACAGAGTAATCAGCCCCAGCATTTT.

This clonotype was observed a few times. The J gene is TRBJ2-7, the V gene TRBV6-2 or TRBV6-3, with D perhaps TRBD2 (6 bases). Trimming took off 7 bases at V and 5 bases at J, with 15 bases between the two ends. There are 13 residues in the CDR3. In germline, CDR1 is MNHEY, CDR2 SVGEGT. The CDR3 region is CASTSGDGDEQYF. Here the CDR3 DNA reads TGTGCCAGCACATCGGGAGACGGGGACGAGCAGTACTTC.

In its sample, this clonotype was seen many times. The V gene is TRBV5-1, the J gene TRBJ2-7; a weak D match, TRBD2 (5 bases). Germline CDR1 and CDR2: SGHRS and YFSETQ. V lost 4 bases to trimming and J lost 0 bases, with 8 bases between them. CDR3 length equals 13 residues. The CDR3 nucleotides are TGCGCCAGCAGCGTAACTAGCTCCTACGAGCAGTACTTC. Translated, it gives CASSVTSSYEQYF.

The gene calls are TRBV3-1 and TRBJ2-6; TRBD1 is a possible D gene (6 bases). V shed 2 bases and J shed 0 bases, with 14 bases lying between them. This CDR3 comprises 18 residues. Germline V gene data show CDR1 as LGHDT and CDR2 as YNNKEL (reference sequence). CDR3 sequence: CASSQSGTHSSGANVLTF. In DNA form, the CDR3 reads TGTGCCAGCAGCCAATCCGGGACACACAGCTCTGGGGCCAACGTCCTGACTTTC.

The chain uses TRBV6-6 and TRBJ1-5; no clear D gene. CDR1 and CDR2 (germline): MNHNY, SVGAGI (reference sequence). The V and J ends lost 7 bases and 3 bases respectively, with 10 bases between them. The CDR3 spans 13 residues. The CDR3 region has the DNA TGTGCCAGCACCCGGGGTGCCAATCAGCCCCAGCATTTT. Its translation: CASTRGANQPQHF.

The rearrangement uses TRBV4-2 and TRBJ2-2, with 9 positions matching TRBD1. CDR3 length: 17 amino acids. CDR1 and CDR2 (germline): LGHNA, YNFKEQ. V gave up 3 bases and J gave up 4 bases; unmatched junction bases: 9. CDR3 in amino acids: CASSQSPGTGFTGELFF. CDR3 in DNA: TGTGCCAGCAGCCAGTCCCCCGGGACAGGGTTCACCGGGGAGCTGTTTTTT.

This clonotype has a single count. This chain connects TRBV7-6 to TRBJ1-1, with 7 bases aligning to TRBD1. With V trimmed by 5 bases and J by 4 bases, 10 bases remained unmatched. This CDR3 has 15 amino acids. Germline-derived CDR1 and CDR2 are SGHVS and FNYEAQ. The CDR3 DNA reads TGTGCCAGCAGCATACCTGAGACAGGGTTCACTGAAGCTTTCTTT. It codes for CASSIPETGFTEAFF.

The chain links TRBV5-5 to TRBJ2-3; TRBD2 matches at 13 bases. Trimming cost V 5 bases and J 4 bases; bases outside gene matches: 10. This CDR3 comprises 17 residues. Germline loops: CDR1 SGHKS, CDR2 YYEKEE (reference sequence). The CDR3 here is CASSSVGTSGNADTQYF. Here the CDR3 DNA reads TGTGCCAGCAGTTCGGTAGGGACTAGCGGGAACGCAGATACGCAGTATTTT. The full variable domain, with the rest looked up from reference TRBV5-5 and TRBJ2-3, is DAGVTQSPTHLIKTRGQQVTLRCSPISGHKSVSWYQQVLGQGPQFIFQYYEKEERGRGNFPDRFSARQFPNYSSELNVNALLLGDSALYLCASSSVGTSGNADTQYFGPGTRLTVL.

The J gene is TRBJ1-3, the V gene TRBV15, with D hard to call. Trimming shortened V by 0 bases and J by 2 bases, and 8 bases separated the two germline ends. The CDR3 is 15 amino acids. In germline, CDR1 is LNHNV, CDR2 YYDKDF (reference sequence). CDR3 protein: CATSRDHSAGNTIYF. In DNA, the CDR3 is TGTGCCACCAGCAGAGACCATAGTGCTGGAAACACCATATATTTT.

This clonotype was seen more than once but under ten times. The chain carries TRBV7-6 and TRBJ1-1; no reliable D call. Trimming took 5 bases from V and 5 from J, leaving 12 bases between them. The germline gives CDR1 SGHVS, CDR2 FNYEAQ. This CDR3 is built from 13 residues. CDR3 bases: TGTGCCAGCAGCCCCACCGATACGACTGAAGCTTTCTTT. Residues: CASSPTDTTEAFF.

This clonotype has a handful of counts. The V call is TRBV20-1, the J call TRBJ2-7; the match to TRBD2 covers 9 bases. The J segment lost 7 bases and the V segment lost 3 bases, leaving 16 bases of the junction unmatched. CDR1 is DFQATT, CDR2 SNEGSKA, per germline (reference sequence). The CDR3 sequence is 16 residues long. In DNA form, the CDR3 reads TGCAGTGCTAGGGCCCCGGGGGTAGCGGGAGTAGAAGAGCAGTACTTC. This translates into CSARAPGVAGVEEQYF.

The CDR3 DNA reads TGTGCCACCAGCAGCTCCGGGACTAGCCAGTTCTTC. The encoded protein is CATSSSGTSQFF. The V gene is TRBV15, the J gene TRBJ2-1, with 9 nucleotides matching TRBD2. J lost 13 bases, V lost 3 bases, and 4 bases had no gene match. Germline lookup yields CDR1 LNHNV and CDR2 YYDKDF (reference sequence). This CDR3 contains 12 residues. Looking up the rest from reference TRBV15 and TRBJ2-1 gives the full variable domain: DAMVIQNPRYQVTQFGKPVTLSCSQTLNHNVMYWYQQKSSQAPKLLFHYYDKDFNNEADTPDNFQSRRPNTSFCFLDIRSPGLGDTAMYLCATSSSGTSQFFGPGTRLTVL.

This clonotype was counted between two and nine times. The V gene is TRBV2, the J gene TRBJ2-1; a weak D match, TRBD2 (6 bases). The CDR3 has 13 residues. The ends were cut back, 6 bases at V and 4 bases at J, with 10 bases in the middle. Germline assignment: CDR1 SNHLY and CDR2 FYNNEI. CDR3: CASRAREYNEQFF. The CDR3 DNA reads as TGTGCCAGCAGAGCCCGGGAGTACAATGAGCAGTTCTTC. The complete variable domain, with remaining parts taken from reference TRBV2 and TRBJ2-1, reads EPEVTQTPSHQVTQMGQEVILRCVPISNHLYFYWYRQILGQKVEFLVSFYNNEISEKSEIFDDQFSVERPDGSNFTLKIRSTKLEDSAMYFCASRAREYNEQFFGPGTRLTVL.

CDR3 in DNA: TGTGCCAGCGGACAGGGGGAGAGGACCTTC. Translation gives CASGQGERTF. The chain combines TRBV3-1 with TRBJ1-2; 10 nucleotides line up with TRBD1. The germline V gene has CDR1 LGHDT and CDR2 YNNKEL (reference sequence). CDR3 size: 10 residues. Unmatched junction bases numbered 5, after V lost 8 bases and J lost 14 bases.

This clonotype was counted only a few times. The rearrangement links TRBV5-5 to TRBJ2-1, with 8 positions matching TRBD2. The germline gives CDR1 SGHKS, CDR2 YYEKEE (reference sequence). This CDR3 spans 16 amino acids. The ends lost 1 base at V and 7 bases at J; junction bases unmatched: 10. CDR3: CASSLSGGLFKNEQFF. CDR3 coding DNA: TGTGCCAGCAGCTTGTCGGGAGGGCTCTTTAAGAATGAGCAGTTCTTC.

This clonotype was seen more than once but under ten times. The chain uses TRBV14 and TRBJ2-7, with TRBD2 matching over 7 bases. This CDR3 is built from 15 residues. With V trimmed by 0 bases and J by 0 bases, 2 bases remained unmatched. Germline values: CDR1 SGHDN, CDR2 FVKESK. CDR3 nucleotide sequence: TGTGCCAGCAGCCAAGAAGCGGGGCTCTCCTACGAGCAGTACTTC. The encoded protein is CASSQEAGLSYEQYF. The full variable domain, its missing parts supplied by reference TRBV14 and TRBJ2-7, is EAGVTQFPSHSVIEKGQTVTLRCDPISGHDNLYWYRRVMGKEIKFLLHFVKESKQDESGMPNNRFLAERTGGTYSTLKVQPAELEDSGVYFCASSQEAGLSYEQYFGPGTRLTVT.

This clonotype was recorded a few times. The CDR3 loop reads CACRRGVGYGYTF. The CDR3 DNA reads TGTGCCTGCCGACGGGGCGTGGGCTATGGCTACACCTTC. The chain employs TRBV30 and TRBJ1-2; possible D gene TRBD1, 5 bases. Germline CDR1 and CDR2: GTSNPN and SVGIG (reference sequence). The germline V and J ends were trimmed by 6 bases and 4 bases, with 15 bases remaining between them. The length of the CDR3 is 13 residues.

The rearrangement uses TRBV4-1 and TRBJ2-7; possible D gene TRBD2, 5 bases. The CDR3 consists of 15 residues. Trimming stripped 4 bases from V and 7 bases from J, with 20 bases between. In germline, CDR1 is MGHRA, CDR2 YSYEKL. The CDR3 nucleotides read TGCGCCAGCAGCCTTAAGCCGGCCCACGGAGGAGAGCAGTACTTC. Translation: CASSLKPAHGGEQYF.

The chain has TRBV5-1 and TRBJ1-2; TRBD1 matches at 8 bases. The J segment lost 1 base and the V segment lost 2 bases, leaving 7 bases of the junction unmatched. This CDR3 spans 16 amino acids. Germline V lookup: CDR1 SGHRS, CDR2 YFSETQ. The CDR3 here is CASSLLPDRGNYGYTF. Here the CDR3 DNA reads TGCGCCAGCAGCTTACTTCCCGACAGGGGTAACTATGGCTACACCTTC.

The chain links TRBV7-9 to TRBJ2-2; 10 nucleotides agree with TRBD2. This CDR3 is 16 amino acids long. V trimming: 5 bases; J trimming: 1 base; junction bases outside the gene matches: 4. The germline V gene encodes CDR1 SEHNR and CDR2 FQNEAQ (reference sequence). In nucleotides, the CDR3 is TGTGCCAGCAGCAGACTAGCGGGCCTGAACACCGGGGAGCTGTTTTTT. Amino acids: CASSRLAGLNTGELFF.

This chain uses TRBV12-3 or TRBV12-4 with TRBJ2-2, with D uncertain. This CDR3 spans 14 amino acids. Trimming left V 6 bases short and J 1 base short, with 9 bases between. The CDR3 protein is CASRPTENTGELFF. CDR3 coding DNA: TGTGCCAGCAGACCTACAGAGAACACCGGGGAGCTGTTTTTT.

The chain has TRBV5-5 and TRBJ1-1, with D possibly matching TRBD1 (5 bases). Trimming left V 4 bases short and J 0 bases short, with 13 bases between. Germline V lookup: CDR1 SGHKS, CDR2 YYEKEE (reference sequence). This CDR3 has 15 amino acids. DNA of the CDR3: TGTGCCAGCAGCGCCCTCCCGACAGTGAACACTGAAGCTTTCTTT. It codes for CASSALPTVNTEAFF.

V gene TRBV12-3 or TRBV12-4 combines with J gene TRBJ2-3, with 12 nucleotides matching TRBD2. Germline trimming cut 4 bases from V and 1 base from J; bases unmatched to any gene: 3. This CDR3 has 16 residues. This CDR3 is CASSWTSGIGTDTQYF. CDR3 sequence (DNA): TGTGCCAGCAGTTGGACTAGCGGGATCGGCACAGATACGCAGTATTTT.

The J gene is TRBJ1-6, the V gene TRBV12-3 or TRBV12-4; D gene ambiguous. Trimming pared 3 bases from V and 5 bases from J, leaving 11 bases between. The length of the CDR3 is 15 residues. The CDR3 coding sequence is TGTGCCAGCAGTTTTGGAATTGGCAATAATTCACCCCTCCACTTT. This codes for CASSFGIGNNSPLHF.

The chain carries TRBV4-2 and TRBJ2-3; TRBD2 might be the D (7 bases). With 0 bases removed from V and 2 bases from J, the gap between germline ends came to 12 bases. This CDR3 is 16 amino acids long. Germline assignment: CDR1 LGHNA and CDR2 YNFKEQ. Written as DNA, the CDR3 is TGTGCCAGCAGCCAAGATGGGAGGGGGGCCACAGATACGCAGTATTTT. Amino acids: CASSQDGRGATDTQYF.